The 2 T cell receptor beta chains below all came from one sample that was sequenced in a study of blood T cell repertoires in COVID-19. TCRdb keeps only in-frame clones here, not all; method: immunoSEQ multiplex PCR. The sample has 230,000 or so clones; 85% to 90% are singletons. The specimen sequenced was peripheral blood. These receptor sequences come from a woman in her sixties with COVID-19, enrolled during active disease.

This chain joins TRBV4-2 and TRBJ2-3, with D possibly matching TRBD2 (6 bases). Germline V gene sequence: CDR1 LGHNA, CDR2 YNFKEQ. The length of the CDR3 is 14 residues. V was pared by 1 base and J by 2 bases, with 7 bases between. The CDR3 loop reads CASSQGGATDTQYF. In DNA form, the CDR3 reads TGTGCCAGCAGCCAAGGCGGGGCCACAGATACGCAGTATTTT.

The V call is TRBV5-4, the J call TRBJ1-1; D perhaps matches TRBD1 (5 bases). This CDR3 is built from 14 residues. The V end was cut by 0 bases, the J end by 3 bases, with 9 bases between. In germline, CDR1 is SGHNT, CDR2 YYREEE (reference sequence). For the CDR3, the DNA is TGTGCCAGCAGCTTGGCCAGGGATTACACTGAAGCTTTCTTT. Protein sequence: CASSLARDYTEAFF.